Below are 8 T cell receptor beta chains sequenced from a single sample in a study of blood T cells in healthy people across ages. Combining a sample-barcoded 5' primer with a J-beta primer mix, a second PCR ran for roughly 7 to 11 cycles. From the 5' RACE reads, TCRdb called clonotypes with MiXCR, one entry per CDR3 protein. The table records 1.5 million to 2 million distinct CDR3 sequences, 28% of them present only once. Sequenced sample: blood. The receptor set was obtained from a woman in her 30s in good health.

This sequence joins TRBV12-3 or TRBV12-4 and TRBJ2-1; a weak D match, TRBD2 (6 bases). V lost 5 bases and J lost 8, with 25 bases in between. This CDR3 has 17 amino acids. The CDR3 region is CASSTSGDLTSRHEQFF. As DNA, the CDR3 is TGTGCCAGCAGTACCTCCGGGGACCTGACTAGTCGCCATGAGCAGTTCTTC.

This clonotype was seen repeatedly, ten times or more. The chain employs TRBV7-2 and TRBJ1-2; unclear D gene. V was clipped by 4 bases and J by 6 bases, with 18 bases between them. There are 15 residues in the CDR3. In germline, CDR1 is SGHTA, CDR2 FQGNSA. This CDR3 reads CASSYGKGGGNGYTF. CDR3 DNA: TGTGCCAGCAGCTACGGAAAGGGCGGAGGCAATGGCTACACCTTC.

On this clonotype itself: It may be a read error: a sequence one base away is much more abundant. The conserved final phenylalanine or tryptophan is absent from the CDR3, which likely points to a read error. The chain recombines TRBV12-3 or TRBV12-4 with TRBJ2-3, with D perhaps being TRBD1 or TRBD2 (5 bases each). Trimming removed 5 bases at V and 5 bases at J, with 11 bases between. The CDR3 is made up of 13 amino acids. The DNA of the CDR3 is TGTGCCAGCAGTGGGGACGGAGGAGATACGCAGTATTCT. Amino acid sequence: CASSGDGGDTQYS.

The chain uses TRBV10-1 and TRBJ2-3; D is unresolved. The CDR3 consists of 12 residues. Germline lookup yields CDR1 WNHNN and CDR2 SYGVQD (reference sequence). V lost 8 bases and J 0 bases, leaving 6 bases between the germline ends. CDR3 residues: CASASSTDTQYF. As DNA, the CDR3 is TGCGCCAGCGCTTCCAGCACAGATACGCAGTATTTT.

There are a few counts of this clonotype. The chain joins TRBV27 to TRBJ1-1, with D unresolved. CDR3 length: 13 residues. From germline, CDR1 is MNHEY and CDR2 SMNVEV (reference sequence). V was clipped by 5 bases and J by 4 bases, with 11 bases between them. CDR3 DNA: TGTGCCAGCAGTCCATTATTTGGCACTGAAGCTTTCTTT. This codes for CASSPLFGTEAFF.

The V gene is TRBV6-5, the J gene TRBJ1-1; D ambiguous. The CDR3 covers 12 residues. Trimming stripped 6 bases from V and 1 base from J, with 6 bases between. Germline V lookup: CDR1 MNHEY, CDR2 SVGAGI. The CDR3 spells CASRHWNTEAFF. The CDR3, as DNA: TGTGCCAGCAGGCATTGGAACACTGAAGCTTTCTTT.

This chain uses TRBV5-1 with TRBJ1-4; D is undetermined. Trimming stripped 0 bases from V and 5 bases from J, with 14 bases between. The CDR3 is made up of 16 amino acids. Germline V lookup: CDR1 SGHRS, CDR2 YFSETQ. The CDR3 DNA follows: TGCGCCAGCAGCTTGGGTCTCGACCCAATGAATGAAAAACTGTTTTTT. This codes for CASSLGLDPMNEKLFF.

CDR3 nucleotides: TGCGCCAGCAGTCGTACCCCACTGACAGGGGGCCCAGAGACCCAGTACTTC. Translating gives CASSRTPLTGGPETQYF. The chain joins TRBV5-1 to TRBJ2-5; 10 bases agree with TRBD1. The V segment lost 5 bases and the J segment 4 bases; nucleotides outside the gene matches: 14. In germline, CDR1 is SGHRS, CDR2 YFSETQ. This CDR3 is 17 amino acids long.